The sequence of this T cell receptor beta chain was determined in a study of technical replicates of blood from four donors. This table comes from immunoSEQ multiplex PCR, and its TCRdb copy is limited to in-frame clones, with some not included. The sample carries some 70,000 clones, over 85% recorded once. Per the germline V gene, CDR1 is LGHNA and CDR2 is YSLEER. The CDR3 spans 15 residues. V was shortened by 4 bases and J by 2 bases, with 15 bases between the two germline ends. The sequence came from a human donor in good health. The sequencing sample was made of T cells isolated from PBMCs. The J gene is TRBJ2-7, the V gene TRBV4-3, with D possibly being TRBD1 (6 bases). CDR3 in DNA: TGCGCCAGCAGCCCTGAACAGGGTTTAACCTACGAGCAGTACTTC. Translation gives CASSPEQGLTYEQYF.